The 23 T cell receptor beta chains given below trace back to one sample, sequenced in a study of regulatory T cells in long-lasting Graves disease. Combining iRepertoire HTBI primers with Arm-PCR of CDR3 regions, the authors built TCR beta libraries. TCRdb passed the multiplex PCR reads through MiXCR, listing each CDR3 protein once. The sample carries approximately 480,000 distinct CDR3 sequences, 15% to 20% recorded once. This sample's time point: newly diagnosed GD, antithyroid drugs for less than 3 months. With RNA extracted from PBMCs as input, the TCR library was made. The sample was also reused in another study, on T cells in Graves' hyperthyroidism and ophthalmopathy.

The sequences come from peripheral blood mononuclear cells (PBMCs), collected at new diagnosis, from a patient treated with antithyroid drugs. These receptors all stem from a man between 35 and 55 years old with Graves disease.

This clonotype was found a few times. The chain uses TRBV19 and TRBJ2-5, with TRBD2 matching 8 bases. The germline V gene encodes CDR1 LNHDA and CDR2 SQIVND (reference sequence). The ends lost 1 base at V and 2 bases at J; junction bases unmatched: 3. The CDR3 consists of 15 residues. The CDR3 nucleotides are TGTGCCAGTAGTATAGTCGGGACTAGGCAAGAGACCCAGTACTTC. Translated, it gives CASSIVGTRQETQYF.

This clonotype was found a few times. This chain links TRBV29-1 with TRBJ1-6; D is perhaps TRBD1 (5 bases). CDR3 size: 13 residues. V gave up 5 bases and J gave up 3 bases, with 8 bases separating them. Looked up from germline, CDR1 is SQVTM and CDR2 is ANQGSEA. Here the CDR3 reads CSVLTDYNSPLHF. Here the CDR3 DNA reads TGCAGCGTTTTGACAGACTATAATTCACCCCTCCACTTT.

This chain links TRBV28 with TRBJ2-1, with D perhaps assigned TRBD1 or TRBD2 (6 bases each). Trimming stripped 6 bases from V and 1 base from J, with 16 bases between. The germline CDR1 and CDR2 sequences are MDHEN and SYDVKM. The CDR3 length is 16 residues. CDR3 protein: CASRGAGWGSYNEQFF. The DNA for the CDR3 is TGTGCCAGCAGGGGGGCGGGGTGGGGTTCCTACAATGAGCAGTTCTTC.

Ten or more counts support this clonotype. The chain uses TRBV15 and TRBJ2-3; the D gene is possibly TRBD1 (5 bases). CDR1 and CDR2 from the germline V gene are LNHNV and YYDKDF (reference sequence). The CDR3 totals 15 residues. Trimming shortened V by 2 bases and J by 0 bases, and 9 bases separated the two germline ends. The CDR3 coding sequence is TGTGCCACCAGCAGACAGGGCCCTAGCACAGATACGCAGTATTTT. Its protein is CATSRQGPSTDTQYF.

This clonotype was counted at least ten times. CDR3 nucleotides: TGTGCCAGCAGCCTATGGACAGGGGGTAGCGACGAGCAGTACTTC. Its protein product is CASSLWTGGSDEQYF. The rearrangement links TRBV5-8 to TRBJ2-7; 10 bases align to TRBD1. With V trimmed by 4 bases and J by 5 bases, 9 bases remained unmatched. This CDR3 comprises 15 residues. Germline V lookup: CDR1 SGHTS, CDR2 YDEGEE.

This clonotype was counted ten times or more. The genes are TRBV30 and TRBJ1-5; possibly TRBD1 for D (5 bases). The V gene's germline CDR1 is GTSNPN and CDR2 SVGIG (reference sequence). V gave up 3 bases and J gave up 4 bases, with 13 bases separating them. The CDR3 contains 14 residues. The CDR3 nucleotides read TGTGCCTGGAGCTTTAGACGGGGGAATCAGCCCCAGCATTTT. Encoded protein: CAWSFRRGNQPQHF.

This clonotype was recorded at least ten times. This chain connects TRBV3-1 to TRBJ2-1; D unclear. CDR3 length: 13 residues. V gave up 1 base and J gave up 2 bases, with 3 bases separating them. Germline assignment: CDR1 LGHDT and CDR2 YNNKEL (reference sequence). CDR3 nucleotide sequence: TGTGCCAGCAGCCAAGGGACCTACAATGAGCAGTTCTTC. Protein sequence: CASSQGTYNEQFF.

A word on this clonotype: This could be a read error, since a much larger clone is one nucleotide away. This chain joins TRBV28 and TRBJ2-7; 7 bases fit TRBD1. The CDR3 consists of 15 residues. CDR1 MDHEN and CDR2 SYDVKM come from the germline V gene. V shed 5 bases and J 4 bases; nucleotides not matched to a gene: 11. The CDR3 coding sequence is TGTGCCAGCAGTCCAACCGGGACAGTACTTTACGAGCAGTACTTC. Protein: CASSPTGTVLYEQYF.

This clonotype was detected ten times or more. The chain recombines TRBV28 with TRBJ2-7, with D perhaps matching TRBD1 or TRBD2 (5 bases each). V shed 4 bases and J shed 3 bases, with 22 bases lying between them. The CDR3 consists of 17 residues. CDR1 is MDHEN, CDR2 SYDVKM, per germline. The chain's CDR3 is CASSSPSGAGIVYEQYF. CDR3 in DNA: TGTGCCAGCAGTTCACCCTCCGGGGCCGGAATCGTCTACGAGCAGTACTTC.

To note about this clonotype: Since a much larger clone is just one base distant, this may be a read error. The rearrangement uses TRBV5-1 and TRBJ2-7; D is ambiguous. Germline CDR1 is SGHRS and CDR2 is YFSETQ. CDR3 size: 13 residues. As DNA, the CDR3 is TGCGCCAGCAGCTTGAACAGATTCTACGAGCAGTGCTTC. This codes for CASSLNRFYEQCF.

This clonotype was picked up many times. The CDR3 DNA reads TGTGCCAGCAGTCGCTCCCAGGGGGGCACTGAAGCTTTCTTT. Translated, it gives CASSRSQGGTEAFF. V is TRBV12-3 or TRBV12-4 and J is TRBJ1-1; 7 bases agree with TRBD1. V shed 5 bases, J shed 4 bases, and the junction held 7 bases outside the gene matches. This CDR3 spans 14 amino acids.

This clonotype has ten or more counts. The junction differs from germline at one of its ends, possibly a read error. The CDR3 loop reads CASTLGTVRLLDF. Written as DNA, the CDR3 is TGTGCCAGCACCCTTGGAACGGTCAGACTTCTGGACTTC. The genes are TRBV7-2 and TRBJ2-4; D is unresolved. The germline gives CDR1 SGHTA, CDR2 FQGNSA. This CDR3 has 13 residues.

The V and J genes are TRBV11-2 and TRBJ1-4; 9 bases align to TRBD1. CDR3 length: 16 amino acids. Trimming removed 5 bases from V and 5 bases from J; junction bases left unmatched: 9. Germline-derived CDR1 and CDR2 are SGHAT and FQNNGV. In DNA form, the CDR3 reads TGTGCCAGCAGCCCACAGGGGGCGCCTAAGAATGAAAAACTGTTTTTT. Translating gives CASSPQGAPKNEKLFF.

This clonotype appeared many times. This chain uses TRBV6-2 or TRBV6-3 with TRBJ2-2; 9 positions match TRBD2. Trimming cost V 5 bases and J 1 base; bases outside gene matches: 11. Germline values: CDR1 MNHEY, CDR2 SVGEGT. This CDR3 has 18 residues. The CDR3 DNA sequence: TGTGCCAGCAGTGAGCGGGGTAGCGGGAGTGGGAACACCGGGGAGCTGTTTTTT. Protein: CASSERGSGSGNTGELFF.

The table lists this clonotype with many counts. The genes are TRBV5-1 and TRBJ2-7; D ambiguous. CDR1 and CDR2 (germline): SGHRS, YFSETQ. The CDR3 contains 14 residues. Trimming pared 1 base from V and 7 bases from J, leaving 15 bases between. This chain's CDR3 is CASSLSSGFGEQYF. CDR3 nucleotide sequence: TGCGCCAGCAGCTTGTCCTCCGGATTTGGTGAGCAGTACTTC.

This clonotype has just a few counts. This chain connects TRBV30 to TRBJ2-7; D perhaps matches TRBD1 (5 bases). This CDR3 spans 13 amino acids. Germline CDR1 GTSNPN, CDR2 SVGIG (reference sequence). V was cut by 1 base and J by 3 bases, with 10 bases left in between. The CDR3 DNA sequence: TGTGCCTGGAGTGAACAGGCCTTCTACGAGCAGTACTTC. It translates to CAWSEQAFYEQYF.

In its sample, this clonotype was seen many times. This chain uses TRBV20-1 with TRBJ2-1; 12 nucleotides line up with TRBD2. Trimming cost V 2 bases and J 4 bases; bases outside gene matches: 3. The CDR3 is made up of 15 amino acids. Per the germline V gene, CDR1 is DFQATT and CDR2 is SNEGSKA (reference sequence). In nucleotides, the CDR3 is TGCAGTGCTAGAACAGGACTAGCGGGATACAATGAGCAGTTCTTC. Its protein product is CSARTGLAGYNEQFF.

The chain carries TRBV27 and TRBJ2-1; 9 bases match TRBD2. Trimming cost V 5 bases and J 3 bases; bases outside gene matches: 8. In germline, CDR1 is MNHEY, CDR2 SMNVEV (reference sequence). The CDR3 loop spans 16 amino acids. The CDR3, as DNA: TGTGCCAGCAGTGTTGCCGGGACTAGCAGCTACAATGAGCAGTTCTTC. Translating gives CASSVAGTSSYNEQFF.

This clonotype has just a few counts. The rearrangement joins TRBV27 to TRBJ2-3, with 9 bases lining up with TRBD2. The CDR3 is 14 amino acids. Germline V gene data show CDR1 as MNHEY and CDR2 as SMNVEV (reference sequence). J gave up 8 bases and V 5 bases, and 8 bases lay outside the gene matches. The CDR3 is CASSKVAGVATQYF. The CDR3 nucleotides read TGTGCCAGCAGTAAAGTAGCGGGAGTTGCTACGCAGTATTTT.

This chain connects TRBV2 to TRBJ1-4; 8 bases are shared with TRBD1. The CDR3 spans 17 residues. V shed 6 bases, J shed 8 bases, and the junction held 17 bases outside the gene matches. Looked up from germline, CDR1 is SNHLY and CDR2 is FYNNEI. The CDR3 sequence is CASSDRDRKNLGEKLFF. The DNA for the CDR3 is TGTGCCAGCAGCGACCGGGACAGGAAAAACTTAGGAGAAAAACTGTTTTTT.

The chain combines TRBV24-1 with TRBJ1-5; the D gene is possibly TRBD1 (6 bases). The CDR3 consists of 15 residues. Trimming left V 3 bases short and J 7 bases short, with 15 bases between. CDR1 is KGHDR and CDR2 is SFDVKD in the germline V gene. The CDR3, as DNA: TGTGCCACCAGTGATCCCCGGGACACCGACCAGCCCCAGCATTTT. This translates into CATSDPRDTDQPQHF.

The rearrangement uses TRBV7-9 and TRBJ2-7; no clear D gene. V lost 1 base and J lost 7, with 11 bases in between. Looked up from germline, CDR1 is SEHNR and CDR2 is FQNEAQ (reference sequence). CDR3 length equals 13 residues. The CDR3 DNA reads TGTGCCAGCAGCTTAGGCGATTTGGGGGAGCAGTACTTC. Translating gives CASSLGDLGEQYF.

This clonotype came up many times. The V and J genes are TRBV2 and TRBJ2-7; D is undetermined. Trimming removed 4 bases from V and 3 bases from J, with 7 bases in between. Germline V gene data show CDR1 as SNHLY and CDR2 as FYNNEI. The CDR3 spans 12 residues. CDR3 nucleotides: TGTGCCAGCAGTGCCCCGAACTACGAGCAGTACTTC. It is translated as CASSAPNYEQYF.